This TCR beta chain comes out of a study of T cells in Graves' hyperthyroidism and ophthalmopathy. This clonotype was seen just once. In making diagnoses, clinical symptoms, serum thyroxine and TRAb, thyroid ultrasound and orbital computed tomography were all used. V lost 3 bases and J lost 6, with 17 bases in between. Germline CDR1 reads PRHDT; CDR2 reads FYEKMQ (reference sequence). This CDR3 region has 15 residues. Template material for amplifying TCR beta CDR3 regions consisted of RNA transcripts. During a first-round RT-PCR of the TCR CDR3, the HTBI primer set was used. TCRdb recomputed calls from the multiplex PCR reads with MiXCR, one row per CDR3 protein. The data hold 550,000 to 700,000 distinct CDR3 sequences, with approximately 44% observed a single time.

The chain uses TRBV13 and TRBJ1-2, with a weak D call TRBD1 (5 bases). The sequence came from an adult woman with Graves' disease, either hyperthyroidism or ophthalmopathy (not recorded which). Material: peripheral blood or thyroid tissue (not recorded which). As DNA, the CDR3 is TGTGCCAGCAGCTTCGTACTCTGGGGGGTCCATGGCTACACCTTC. Its translation is CASSFVLWGVHGYTF.